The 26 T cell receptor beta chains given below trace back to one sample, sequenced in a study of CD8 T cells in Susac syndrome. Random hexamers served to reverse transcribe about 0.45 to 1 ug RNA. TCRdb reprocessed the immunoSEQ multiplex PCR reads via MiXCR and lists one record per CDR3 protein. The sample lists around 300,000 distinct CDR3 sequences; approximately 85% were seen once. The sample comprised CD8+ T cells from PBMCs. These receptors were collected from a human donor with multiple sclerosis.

The CDR3 loop reads CSLSGTNYGYTF. CDR3 coding DNA: TGCAGCTTATCCGGGACTAACTATGGCTACACCTTC. The chain carries TRBV20-1 and TRBJ1-2; the D is unclear. The length of the CDR3 is 12 residues. Per the germline V gene, CDR1 is DFQATT and CDR2 is SNEGSKA (reference sequence).

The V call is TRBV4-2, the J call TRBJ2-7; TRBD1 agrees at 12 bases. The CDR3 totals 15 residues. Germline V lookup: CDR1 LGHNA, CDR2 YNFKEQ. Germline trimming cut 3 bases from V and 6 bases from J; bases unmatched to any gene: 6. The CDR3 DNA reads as TGTGCCAGCAGCCATGGGGGGACAGGGGGCGCCGAGCAGTACTTC. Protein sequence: CASSHGGTGGAEQYF.

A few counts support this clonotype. This chain's CDR3 is CASSPGLAQYEQYF. The CDR3 nucleotides read TGTGCCAGTAGTCCGGGACTAGCGCAGTACGAGCAGTACTTC. This chain connects TRBV19 to TRBJ2-7; 10 bases are shared with TRBD2. Germline CDR1 and CDR2: LNHDA and SQIVND (reference sequence). This CDR3 spans 14 amino acids. With 5 bases clipped from V and 4 bases from J, the junction kept 5 bases outside the gene matches. The full variable domain, its missing parts supplied by reference TRBV19 and TRBJ2-7, is DGGITQSPKYLFRKEGQNVTLSCEQNLNHDAMYWYRQDPGQGLRLIYYSQIVNDFQKGDIAEGYSVSREKKESFPLTVTSAQKNPTAFYLCASSPGLAQYEQYFGPGTRLTVT.

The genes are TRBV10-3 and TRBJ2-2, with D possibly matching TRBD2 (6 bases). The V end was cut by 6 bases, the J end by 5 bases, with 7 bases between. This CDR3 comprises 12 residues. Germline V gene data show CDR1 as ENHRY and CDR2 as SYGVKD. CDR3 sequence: CAIREGTGELFF. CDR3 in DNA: TGTGCCATCAGGGAGGGGACCGGGGAGCTGTTTTTT.

This chain's CDR3 is CASSLGYQRSNEQFF. The CDR3 DNA reads as TGTGCCAGCAGCTTAGGGTACCAACGCAGCAATGAGCAGTTCTTC. The rearrangement uses TRBV11-2 and TRBJ2-1, with D unresolved. The CDR3 runs to 15 residues. Germline V gives CDR1 SGHAT, CDR2 FQNNGV. With 1 base removed from V and 6 bases from J, the gap between germline ends came to 13 bases.

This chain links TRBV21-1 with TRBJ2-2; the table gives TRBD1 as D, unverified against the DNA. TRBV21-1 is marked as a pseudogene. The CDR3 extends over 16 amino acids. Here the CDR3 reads CASSIGPDTNTGELFF. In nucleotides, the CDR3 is TGTGCCAGCAGCATAGGTCCGGACACGAACACCGGGGAGCTGTTTTTT.

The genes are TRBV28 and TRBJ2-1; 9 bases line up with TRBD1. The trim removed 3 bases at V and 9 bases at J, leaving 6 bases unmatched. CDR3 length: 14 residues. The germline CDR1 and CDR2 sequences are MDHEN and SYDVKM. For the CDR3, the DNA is TGTGCCAGCAGTTTCTGGACAGGGGATGGTGAGCAGTTCTTC. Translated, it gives CASSFWTGDGEQFF. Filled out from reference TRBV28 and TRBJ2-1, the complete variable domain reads DVKVTQSSRYLVKRTGEKVFLECVQDMDHENMFWYRQDPGLGLRLIYFSYDVKMKEKGDIPEGYSVSREKKERFSLILESASTNQTSMYLCASSFWTGDGEQFFGPGTRLTVL.

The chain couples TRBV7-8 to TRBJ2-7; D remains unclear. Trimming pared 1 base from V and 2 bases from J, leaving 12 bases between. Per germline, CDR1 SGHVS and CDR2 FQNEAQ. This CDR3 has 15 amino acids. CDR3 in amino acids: CASSLGLPSPYEQYF. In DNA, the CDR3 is TGTGCCAGCAGCTTAGGACTCCCTTCGCCCTACGAGCAGTACTTC.

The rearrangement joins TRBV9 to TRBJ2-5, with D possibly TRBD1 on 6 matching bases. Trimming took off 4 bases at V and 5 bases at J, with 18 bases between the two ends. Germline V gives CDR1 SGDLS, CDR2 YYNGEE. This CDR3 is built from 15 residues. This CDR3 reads CASSPRDTVLETQYF. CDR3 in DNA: TGTGCCAGCAGCCCCCGGGACACCGTGTTGGAGACCCAGTACTTC.

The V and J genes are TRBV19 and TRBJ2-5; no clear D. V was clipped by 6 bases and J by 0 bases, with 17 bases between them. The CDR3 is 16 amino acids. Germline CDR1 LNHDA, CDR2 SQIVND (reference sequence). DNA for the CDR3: TGTGCCAGTAGCCCCCTTGCGAGAGCCAACCAAGAGACCCAGTACTTC. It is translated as CASSPLARANQETQYF.

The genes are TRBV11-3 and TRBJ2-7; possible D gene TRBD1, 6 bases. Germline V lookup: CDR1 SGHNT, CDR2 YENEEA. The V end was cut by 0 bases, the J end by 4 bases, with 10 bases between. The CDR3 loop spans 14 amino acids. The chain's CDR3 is CASSLDLTGYEQYF. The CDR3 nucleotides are TGTGCCAGCAGCTTAGATTTGACAGGTTACGAGCAGTACTTC.

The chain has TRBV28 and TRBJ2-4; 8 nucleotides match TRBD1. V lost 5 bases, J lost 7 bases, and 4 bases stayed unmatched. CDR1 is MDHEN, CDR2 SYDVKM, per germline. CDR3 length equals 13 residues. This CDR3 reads CASSRTGRNIQYF. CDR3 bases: TGTGCCAGCAGTCGGACAGGGCGGAACATTCAGTACTTC. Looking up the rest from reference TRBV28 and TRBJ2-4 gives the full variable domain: DVKVTQSSRYLVKRTGEKVFLECVQDMDHENMFWYRQDPGLGLRLIYFSYDVKMKEKGDIPEGYSVSREKKERFSLILESASTNQTSMYLCASSRTGRNIQYFGAGTRLSVL.

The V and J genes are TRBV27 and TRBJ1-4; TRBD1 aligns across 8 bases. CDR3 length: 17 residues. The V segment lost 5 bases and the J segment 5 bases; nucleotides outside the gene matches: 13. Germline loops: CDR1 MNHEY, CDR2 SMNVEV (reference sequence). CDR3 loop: CASSPYDIRQGNEKLFF. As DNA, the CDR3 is TGTGCCAGCAGTCCCTACGACATACGACAGGGGAATGAAAAACTGTTTTTT.

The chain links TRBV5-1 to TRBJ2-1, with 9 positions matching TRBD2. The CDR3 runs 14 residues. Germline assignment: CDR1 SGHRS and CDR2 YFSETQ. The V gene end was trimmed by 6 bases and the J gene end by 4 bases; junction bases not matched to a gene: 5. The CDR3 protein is CASIGSGGYNEQFF. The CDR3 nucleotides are TGCGCCAGCATAGGTAGCGGGGGATACAATGAGCAGTTCTTC.

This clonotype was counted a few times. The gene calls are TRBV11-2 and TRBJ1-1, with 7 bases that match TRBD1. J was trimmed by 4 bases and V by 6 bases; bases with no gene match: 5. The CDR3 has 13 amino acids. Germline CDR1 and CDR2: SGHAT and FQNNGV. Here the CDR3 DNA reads TGTGCCAGCAGGGAGACAGGGCGCACTGAAGCTTTCTTT. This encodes CASRETGRTEAFF.

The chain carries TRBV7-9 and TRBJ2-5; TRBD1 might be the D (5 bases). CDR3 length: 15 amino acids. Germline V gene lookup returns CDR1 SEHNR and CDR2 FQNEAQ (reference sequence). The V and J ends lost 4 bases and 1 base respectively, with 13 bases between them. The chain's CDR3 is CASSSPWGGQETQYF. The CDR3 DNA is TGTGCCAGCAGCTCCCCATGGGGCGGCCAAGAGACCCAGTACTTC.

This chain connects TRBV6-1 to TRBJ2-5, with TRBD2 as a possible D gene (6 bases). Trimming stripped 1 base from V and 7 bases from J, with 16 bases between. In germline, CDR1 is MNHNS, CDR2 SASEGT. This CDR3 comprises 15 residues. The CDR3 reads CASSEDLTRRATQYF. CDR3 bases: TGTGCCAGCAGTGAAGATTTGACTAGGAGGGCGACCCAGTACTTC.

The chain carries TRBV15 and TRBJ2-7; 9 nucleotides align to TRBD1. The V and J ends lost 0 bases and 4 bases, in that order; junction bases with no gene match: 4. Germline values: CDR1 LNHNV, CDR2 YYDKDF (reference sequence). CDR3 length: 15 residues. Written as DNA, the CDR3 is TGTGCCACCAGCAGAGAACAGGGGGCTGGGTACGAGCAGTACTTC. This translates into CATSREQGAGYEQYF.

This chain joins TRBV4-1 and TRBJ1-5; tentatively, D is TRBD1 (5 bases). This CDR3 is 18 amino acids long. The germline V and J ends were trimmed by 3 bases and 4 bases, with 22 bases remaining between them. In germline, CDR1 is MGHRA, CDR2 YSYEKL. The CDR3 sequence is CASSQTSPGRHGNQPQHF. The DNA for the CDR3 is TGCGCCAGCAGCCAGACCTCACCGGGACGCCATGGGAATCAGCCCCAGCATTTT.

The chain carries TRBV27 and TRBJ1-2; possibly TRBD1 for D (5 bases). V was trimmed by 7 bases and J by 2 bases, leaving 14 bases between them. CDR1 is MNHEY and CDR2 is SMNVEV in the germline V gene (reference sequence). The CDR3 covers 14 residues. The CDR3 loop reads CASTPTGPNYGYTF. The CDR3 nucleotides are TGTGCCAGCACCCCTACGGGGCCCAACTATGGCTACACCTTC.

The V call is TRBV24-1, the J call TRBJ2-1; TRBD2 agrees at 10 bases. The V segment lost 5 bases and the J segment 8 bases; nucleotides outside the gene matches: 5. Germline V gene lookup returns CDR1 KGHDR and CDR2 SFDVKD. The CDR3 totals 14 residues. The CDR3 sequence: CATSALAGEDEQFF. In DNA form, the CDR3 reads TGTGCCACCAGTGCTCTAGCGGGAGAGGATGAGCAGTTCTTC.

DNA of the CDR3: TGTGCCAGCAGTTCCGAGACTAGCGGAGCTACAGATACGCAGTATTTT. This codes for CASSSETSGATDTQYF. The rearrangement links TRBV5-6 to TRBJ2-3, with 9 bases that match TRBD2. J was trimmed by 3 bases and V by 5 bases; bases with no gene match: 10. This CDR3 comprises 16 residues. Germline V gives CDR1 SGHDT, CDR2 YYEEEE.

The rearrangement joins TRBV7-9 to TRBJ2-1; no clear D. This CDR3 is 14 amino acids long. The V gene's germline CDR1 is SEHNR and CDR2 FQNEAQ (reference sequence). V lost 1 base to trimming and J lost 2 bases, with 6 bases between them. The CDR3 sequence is CASSLVGTYNEQFF. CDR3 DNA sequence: TGTGCCAGCAGCTTAGTTGGGACCTACAATGAGCAGTTCTTC. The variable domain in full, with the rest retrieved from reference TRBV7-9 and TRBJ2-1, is DTGVSQNPRHKITKRGQNVTFRCDPISEHNRLYWYRQTLGQGPEFLTYFQNEAQLEKSRLLSDRFSAERPKGSFSTLEIQRTEQGDSAMYLCASSLVGTYNEQFFGPGTRLTVL.

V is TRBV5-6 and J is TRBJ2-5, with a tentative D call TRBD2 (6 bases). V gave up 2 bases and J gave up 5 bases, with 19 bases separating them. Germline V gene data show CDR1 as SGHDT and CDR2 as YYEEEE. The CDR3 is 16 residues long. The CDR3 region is CASSFGPGGRLETQYF. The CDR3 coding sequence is TGTGCCAGCAGCTTTGGCCCAGGAGGGAGGTTGGAGACCCAGTACTTC.

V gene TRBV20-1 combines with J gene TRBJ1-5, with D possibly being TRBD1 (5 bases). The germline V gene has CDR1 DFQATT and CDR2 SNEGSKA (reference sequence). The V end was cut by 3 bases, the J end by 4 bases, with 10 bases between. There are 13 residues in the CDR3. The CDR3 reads CSARGEGNQPQHF. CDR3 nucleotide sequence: TGCAGTGCTAGGGGGGAGGGAAATCAGCCCCAGCATTTT.

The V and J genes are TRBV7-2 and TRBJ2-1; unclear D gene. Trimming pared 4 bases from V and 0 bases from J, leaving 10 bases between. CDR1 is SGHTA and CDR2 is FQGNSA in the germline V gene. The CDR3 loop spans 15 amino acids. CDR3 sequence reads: CASSSIRSSYNEQFF. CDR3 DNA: TGTGCCAGCAGCTCGATCAGGAGCTCCTACAATGAGCAGTTCTTC.